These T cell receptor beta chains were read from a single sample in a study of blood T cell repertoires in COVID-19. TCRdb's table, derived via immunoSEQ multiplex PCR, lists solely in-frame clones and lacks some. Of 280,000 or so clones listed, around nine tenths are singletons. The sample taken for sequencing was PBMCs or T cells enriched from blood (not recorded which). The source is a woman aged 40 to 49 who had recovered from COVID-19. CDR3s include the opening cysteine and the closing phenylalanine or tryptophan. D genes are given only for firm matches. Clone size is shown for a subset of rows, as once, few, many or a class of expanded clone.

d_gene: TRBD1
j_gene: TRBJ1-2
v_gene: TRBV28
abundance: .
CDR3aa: CASSPSVGQGAYGYTF
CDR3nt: TGTGCCAGCAGCCCCAGCGTAGGACAGGGGGCCTATGGCTACACCTTC

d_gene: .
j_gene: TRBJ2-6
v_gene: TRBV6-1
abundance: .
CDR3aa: CASSEYRAGANVLTF
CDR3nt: TGTGCCAGCAGTGAGTACAGGGCTGGGGCCAACGTCCTGACTTTC

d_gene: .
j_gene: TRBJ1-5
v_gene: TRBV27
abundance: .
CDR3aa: CASRPQGRDQPQHF
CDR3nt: TGTGCCAGCAGACCCCAGGGAAGGGATCAGCCCCAGCATTTT

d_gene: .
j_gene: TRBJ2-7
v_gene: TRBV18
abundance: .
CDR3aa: CASSPLPTIDYEQYF
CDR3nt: TGTGCCAGCTCACCACTTCCTACCATAGATTACGAGCAGTACTTC

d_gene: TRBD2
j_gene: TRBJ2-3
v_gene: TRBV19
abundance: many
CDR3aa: CATRGLAGPLDTQYF
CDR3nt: TGTGCCACTCGTGGACTAGCGGGACCCCTAGATACGCAGTATTTT

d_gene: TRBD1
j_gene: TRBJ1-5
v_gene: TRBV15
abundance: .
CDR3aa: CATSRGQGNQPQHF
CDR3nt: TGTGCCACCAGCAGGGGACAGGGCAATCAGCCCCAGCATTTT

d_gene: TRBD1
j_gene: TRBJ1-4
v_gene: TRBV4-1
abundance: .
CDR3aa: CASSQVDRGATNEKLFF
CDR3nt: TGCGCCAGCAGCCAGGTCGACAGGGGAGCCACTAATGAAAAACTGTTTTTT

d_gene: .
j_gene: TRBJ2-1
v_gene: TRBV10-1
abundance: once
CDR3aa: CASSALPGWSDNEQFF
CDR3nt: TGCGCCAGCAGCGCCCTCCCGGGTTGGAGTGACAATGAGCAGTTCTTC

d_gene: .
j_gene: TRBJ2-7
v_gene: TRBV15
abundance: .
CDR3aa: CATSRDRDLGSYEQYF
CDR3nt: TGTGCCACCAGCAGAGATCGAGACTTAGGCTCCTACGAGCAGTACTTC

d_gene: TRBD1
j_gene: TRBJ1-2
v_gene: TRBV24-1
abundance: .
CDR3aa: CATSDSGTGNYGYTF
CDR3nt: TGTGCCACCAGTGATTCCGGGACAGGAAACTATGGCTACACCTTC

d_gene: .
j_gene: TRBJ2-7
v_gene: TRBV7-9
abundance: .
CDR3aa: CASSLTGSSVYEQYF
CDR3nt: TGTGCCAGCAGCTTAACCGGGAGTTCTGTCTACGAGCAGTACTTC

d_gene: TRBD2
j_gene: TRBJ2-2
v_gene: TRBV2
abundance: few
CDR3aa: CASRRDYQNTGELFF
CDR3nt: TGTGCCAGCAGGAGGGACTACCAGAACACCGGGGAGCTGTTTTTT

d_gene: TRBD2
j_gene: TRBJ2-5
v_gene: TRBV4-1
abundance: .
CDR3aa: CASSPGTSGTLGETQYF
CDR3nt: TGCGCCAGCAGCCCGGGGACTAGCGGAACTTTAGGAGAGACCCAGTACTTC

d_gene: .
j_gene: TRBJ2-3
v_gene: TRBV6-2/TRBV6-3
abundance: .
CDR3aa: CASSFGGHTDTQYF
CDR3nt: TGTGCCAGCAGTTTTGGCGGACACACAGATACGCAGTATTTT

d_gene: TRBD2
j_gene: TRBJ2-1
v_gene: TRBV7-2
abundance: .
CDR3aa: CASSLGLGVDNEQFF
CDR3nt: TGTGCCAGCAGCCTAGGACTAGGCGTTGACAATGAGCAGTTCTTC

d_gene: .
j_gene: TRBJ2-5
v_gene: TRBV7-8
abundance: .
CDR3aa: CASSTATETQYF
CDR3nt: TGTGCCAGCAGCACAGCTACTGAGACCCAGTACTTC

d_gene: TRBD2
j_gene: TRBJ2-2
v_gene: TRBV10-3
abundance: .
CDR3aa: CAISEGLAGNTGELFF
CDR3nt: TGTGCCATCAGTGAAGGACTAGCGGGGAACACCGGGGAGCTGTTTTTT

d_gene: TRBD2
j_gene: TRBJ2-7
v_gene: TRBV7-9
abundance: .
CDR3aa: CASSSRLAGAYEQYF
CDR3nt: TGTGCCAGCAGCTCTAGACTAGCGGGAGCGTACGAGCAGTACTTC

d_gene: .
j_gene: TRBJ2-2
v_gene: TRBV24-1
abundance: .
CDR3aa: CATSEAGTTNTGELFF
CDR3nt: TGTGCCACCAGTGAGGCCGGGACAACGAACACCGGGGAGCTGTTTTTT

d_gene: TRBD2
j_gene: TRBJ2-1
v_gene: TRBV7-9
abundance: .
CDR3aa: CASSLAGLAVQFF
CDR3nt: TGTGCCAGCAGCTTAGCGGGACTAGCGGTGCAGTTCTTC

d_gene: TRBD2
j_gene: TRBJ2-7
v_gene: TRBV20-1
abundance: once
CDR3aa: CSASGTSGIGYEQYF
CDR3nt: TGCAGTGCTAGTGGGACTAGCGGGATTGGGTACGAGCAGTACTTC

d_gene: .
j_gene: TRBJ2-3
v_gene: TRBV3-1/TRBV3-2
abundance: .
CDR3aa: CASSQDSAGGTDTQYF
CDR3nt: TGTGCCAGCAGCCAAGATTCCGCAGGGGGCACAGATACGCAGTATTTT

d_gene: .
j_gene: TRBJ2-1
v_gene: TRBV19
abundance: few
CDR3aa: CASRSETRSSYNEQFF
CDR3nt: TGTGCCAGTAGGAGCGAGACGAGAAGCTCCTACAATGAGCAGTTCTTC

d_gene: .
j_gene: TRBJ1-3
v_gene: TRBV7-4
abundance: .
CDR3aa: CASRHTHLRGSGNTIYF
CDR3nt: TGTGCCAGCAGGCATACCCACTTGCGGGGCTCAGGAAACACCATATATTTT

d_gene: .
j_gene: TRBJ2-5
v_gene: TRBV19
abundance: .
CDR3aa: CASSNPGHQTQYF
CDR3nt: TGTGCCAGTAGTAACCCGGGACATCAGACCCAGTACTTC

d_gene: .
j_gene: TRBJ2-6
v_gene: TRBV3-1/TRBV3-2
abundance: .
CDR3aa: CASSPSGANVLTF
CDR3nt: TGTGCCAGCAGTCCTTCTGGGGCCAACGTCCTGACTTTC

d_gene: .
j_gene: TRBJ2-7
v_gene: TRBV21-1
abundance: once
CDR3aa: CASNRDRVYEQYF
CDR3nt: TGTGCCAGCAACCGGGACAGGGTCTACGAGCAGTACTTC

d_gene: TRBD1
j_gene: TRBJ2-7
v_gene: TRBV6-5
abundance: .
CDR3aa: CASRGTGFYEQYF
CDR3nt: TGTGCCAGTAGGGGGACAGGGTTCTACGAGCAGTACTTC